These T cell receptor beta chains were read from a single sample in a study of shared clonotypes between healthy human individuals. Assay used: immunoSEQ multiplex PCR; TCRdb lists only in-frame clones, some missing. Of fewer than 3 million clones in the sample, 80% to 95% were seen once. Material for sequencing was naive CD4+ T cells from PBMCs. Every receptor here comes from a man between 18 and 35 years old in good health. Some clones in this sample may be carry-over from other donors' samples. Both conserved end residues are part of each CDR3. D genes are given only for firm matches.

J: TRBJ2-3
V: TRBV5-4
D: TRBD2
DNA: TGTGCCAGCAGCACCGGGACTAGCGGGAGCGCAGATACGCAGTATTTT
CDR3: CASSTGTSGSADTQYF

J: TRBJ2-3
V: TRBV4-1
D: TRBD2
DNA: TGCGCCAGCAGCCGAACTTCGGGACTAGCGGTGACAGATACGCAGTATTTT
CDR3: CASSRTSGLAVTDTQYF

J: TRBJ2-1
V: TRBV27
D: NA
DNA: TGTGCCAGCAGTTCCCCCGGCCTTTCACTAGTCCCTCTGTACAATGAGCAGTTCTTC
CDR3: CASSSPGLSLVPLYNEQFF

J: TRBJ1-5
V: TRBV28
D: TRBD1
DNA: TGTGCCAGCAGTTTAATGGGGACAGGGGCCTATCAGCCCCAGCATTTT
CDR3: CASSLMGTGAYQPQHF

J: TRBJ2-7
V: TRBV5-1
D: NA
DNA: TGCGCCAGCAGCGAGGCCTACGAGCAGTACTTC
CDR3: CASSEAYEQYF

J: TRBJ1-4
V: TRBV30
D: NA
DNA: TGTGCCTGGAGTGTAAAGAGACAAGAAAAACTGTTTTTT
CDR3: CAWSVKRQEKLFF

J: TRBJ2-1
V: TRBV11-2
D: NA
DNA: TGTGCCAGCAGCTTAGGTGGACAGATCTACAATGAGCAGTTCTTC
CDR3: CASSLGGQIYNEQFF

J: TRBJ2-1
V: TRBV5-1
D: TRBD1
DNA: TGCGCCAGCAGCCCAACTCACAGGGGGCACCACAATGAGCAGTTCTTC
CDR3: CASSPTHRGHHNEQFF

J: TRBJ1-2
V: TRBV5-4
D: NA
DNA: TGTGCCAGCAGCTTGGGTGGGCCGGGGAAATTGCTAAACTATGGCTACACCTTC
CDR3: CASSLGGPGKLLNYGYTF

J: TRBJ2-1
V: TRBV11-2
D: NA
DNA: TGTGCCAGCAGTATGTTAGGGCGGGGCTTCGCCCTGGCGAATGAGCAGTTCTTC
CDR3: CASSMLGRGFALANEQFF